This T cell receptor (beta chain) was sequenced during a study of cytomegalovirus exposure and HLA in healthy donors. The CDR3 covers 14 residues. Germline V gene lookup returns CDR1 MDHEN and CDR2 SYDVKM. The V end was cut by 2 bases, the J end by 4 bases, with 12 bases between. Regarding this clone: What it binds is unknown.

Findings and limits, study-wide: Cytomegalovirus status was reportedly diagnosed by the classifier with high specificity and sensitivity. Despite most TCR sequences being rare, some public TCRs occurred in many donors. It was shown in a later analysis that HLA-associated TCR beta chains were more clonally expanded than other, equally common chains. When presence/absence was analysed, sequencing depth was taken to be roughly uniform across donors.

Researchers ran the PCR with 60 Vbeta and 13 Jbeta primers. Assay: immunoSEQ multiplex PCR; the TCRdb copy retains only in-frame clones and omits some. The table shows about 130,000 clones, with 79% occurring only once. Sequenced: PBMCs. The receptor was isolated from a man aged 35 to 55 in good health and CMV-seropositive. This chain uses TRBV28 with TRBJ2-7; D perhaps matches TRBD1 (5 bases). CDR3 protein: CASSLTQVMYEQYF. The CDR3 DNA follows: TGTGCCAGCAGTTTAACACAGGTGATGTACGAGCAGTACTTC.